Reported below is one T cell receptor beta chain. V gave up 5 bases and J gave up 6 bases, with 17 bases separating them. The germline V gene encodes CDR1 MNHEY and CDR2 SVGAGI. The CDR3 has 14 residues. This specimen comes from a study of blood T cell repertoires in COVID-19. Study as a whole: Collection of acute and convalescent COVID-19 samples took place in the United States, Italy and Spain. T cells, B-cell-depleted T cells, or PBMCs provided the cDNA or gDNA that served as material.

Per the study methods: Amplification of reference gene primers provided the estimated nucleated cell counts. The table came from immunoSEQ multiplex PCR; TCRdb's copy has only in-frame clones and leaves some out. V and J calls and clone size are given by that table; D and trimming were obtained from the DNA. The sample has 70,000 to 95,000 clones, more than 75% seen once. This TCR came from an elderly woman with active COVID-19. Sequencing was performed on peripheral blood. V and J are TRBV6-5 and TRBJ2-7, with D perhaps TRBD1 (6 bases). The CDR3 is CASSIQGVVGEQYF. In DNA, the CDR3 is TGTGCCAGCAGTATACAGGGTGTGGTTGGCGAGCAGTACTTC.